The entry below describes one TCR beta chain. Antigen unknown. This CDR3 comprises 11 residues. Trimming stripped 1 base from V and 6 bases from J, with 7 bases between. CDR1 and CDR2 from the germline V gene are GTSNPN and SVGIG (reference sequence). The data derive from a study of radiotherapy plus CTLA-4 blockade in lung cancer. The wider study: Objective responses were recorded in around 18% of patients, with disease control recorded in roughly 31%. Whole-study results and caveats: Clones derived from tumor TCRs expanded in blood after radiotherapy plus ipilimumab. Per reports, early blood T cell clone dynamics, plus interferon-beta, forecast response most strongly.

Assay: immunoSEQ multiplex PCR; the TCRdb copy retains only in-frame clones and omits some. The data contain 35,000 to 40,000 clones, 72% of them singletons. The receptor was derived from a human donor with non-small cell lung cancer who had stable disease on radiotherapy plus ipilimumab. This chain links TRBV30 with TRBJ2-7; D gene unclear. This sample comprised peripheral blood, obtained from a patient treated with radiotherapy plus ipilimumab. The CDR3, as DNA: TGTGCCTGGAGTGAATCGAGCGAGCAGTACTTC. This encodes CAWSESSEQYF.